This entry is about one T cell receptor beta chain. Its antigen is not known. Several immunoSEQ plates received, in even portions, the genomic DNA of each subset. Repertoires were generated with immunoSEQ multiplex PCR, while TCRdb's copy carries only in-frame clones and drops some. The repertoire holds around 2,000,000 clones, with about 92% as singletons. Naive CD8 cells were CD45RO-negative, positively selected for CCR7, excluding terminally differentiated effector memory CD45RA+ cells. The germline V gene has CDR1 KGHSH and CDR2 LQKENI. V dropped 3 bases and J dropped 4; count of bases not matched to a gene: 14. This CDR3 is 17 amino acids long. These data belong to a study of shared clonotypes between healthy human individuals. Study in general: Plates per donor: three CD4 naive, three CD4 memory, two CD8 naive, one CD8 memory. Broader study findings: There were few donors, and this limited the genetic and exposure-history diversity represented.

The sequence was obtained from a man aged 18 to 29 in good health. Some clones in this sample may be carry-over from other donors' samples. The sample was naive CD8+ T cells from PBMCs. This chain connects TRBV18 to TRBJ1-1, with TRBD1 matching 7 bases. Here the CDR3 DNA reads TGTGCCAGCTCACCGAACAGGGGAAGAAGTGGGAGCACTGAAGCTTTCTTT. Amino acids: CASSPNRGRSGSTEAFF.